Listed below are T cell receptor beta chains from one sample, sequenced in a study of blood T cell repertoires in COVID-19. Libraries were prepared by immunoSEQ multiplex PCR; TCRdb keeps only in-frame clonotypes and omits some of them. The data hold about 260,000 clones, with 84% observed a single time. Sequencing input: peripheral blood. The receptors here all came from a woman in her forties who had recovered from COVID-19. Each CDR3 is given with its conserved first and last residue. The D gene is left open where the match is weak. The size field is filled for only some rows; it gives once, few, many or a size class.

V gene	D gene	J gene	clone size	CDR3 DNA	CDR3 protein
TRBV2	-	TRBJ2-2	-	TGTGCCAGAGGATCCAGGGGATCGAACACCGGGGAGCTGTTTTTT	CARGSRGSNTGELFF
TRBV27	TRBD1	TRBJ1-1	-	TGTGCCAGCAGTTTCGGGACAGGGCCCACTGAAGCTTTCTTT	CASSFGTGPTEAFF
TRBV5-4	TRBD1	TRBJ2-6	-	TGTGCCAGCAGCAGGGACAGTACCTCTGGGGCCAACGTCCTGACTTTC	CASSRDSTSGANVLTF
TRBV4-1	-	TRBJ2-5	-	TGCGCCAGCAGCCAAGATCTAATAGAGACCCAGTACTTC	CASSQDLIETQYF
TRBV7-3	-	TRBJ1-1	-	TGTGCCAGCAGCTTGGACAGAGACACTGAAGCTTTCTTT	CASSLDRDTEAFF
TRBV6-4	-	TRBJ2-1	-	TGTGCCAGCAGTGAGAACAGTGGAATGAATGAGCAGTTCTTC	CASSENSGMNEQFF
TRBV5-1	TRBD2	TRBJ2-4	-	TGCGCCAGCACCGGGGGGGCGAAAATGAGAGACATTCAGTACTTC	CASTGGAKMRDIQYF
TRBV5-8	TRBD1	TRBJ1-2	-	TGTGCCAGCCGGGACAGCGTTAACTATGGCTACACCTTC	CASRDSVNYGYTF
TRBV5-1	-	TRBJ2-1	-	TGCGCCAGCAACCGCCAGGGGAATTCCTACAATGAGCAGTTCTTC	CASNRQGNSYNEQFF
TRBV5-4	-	TRBJ2-5	-	TGTGCCAGCAGCTTGTGGGAGCAGGCCCGGGAGACCCAGTACTTC	CASSLWEQARETQYF
TRBV5-4	TRBD1	TRBJ2-7	-	TGTGCCAGCAGCCGGGACAGTTATACCTACGAGCAGTACTTC	CASSRDSYTYEQYF
TRBV10-2	TRBD1	TRBJ1-5	-	TGCGCCAGCAGAGGACAGGCGAATCAGCCCCAGCATTTT	CASRGQANQPQHF
TRBV9	TRBD1	TRBJ2-4	-	TGTGCCAGCAGCGTAGGAGGGGGCCTCTCAGGGCAAGAAAACATTCAGTACTTC	CASSVGGGLSGQENIQYF
TRBV5-1	-	TRBJ2-5	-	TGCGCCAGCAGCTTCCTCCCCGGGGAGACCCAGTACTTC	CASSFLPGETQYF
TRBV29-1	TRBD1	TRBJ1-1	-	TGCAGCGCCCAAGGGCAGGGGGGACTCGAAGCTTTCTTT	CSAQGQGGLEAFF
TRBV2	-	TRBJ2-7	-	TGTGCCAGCAGCACACATGGAGGCAGGACGTTCTCGGAGCAGTACTTC	CASSTHGGRTFSEQYF
TRBV28	-	TRBJ1-6	-	TGTGCCAGCAGGAATCAGGGTACCTATAATTCACCCCTCCACTTT	CASRNQGTYNSPLHF
TRBV28	TRBD1	TRBJ1-6	-	TGTGCCAGCAGAACGGACAGGGGCGGCTCACCCCTCCACTTT	CASRTDRGGSPLHF
TRBV29-1	TRBD1	TRBJ1-6	-	TGCAGACGTAAGGACAGGGCCTGTGGAAATTCACCCCTCCACTTT	CRRKDRACGNSPLHF
TRBV11-2	TRBD2	TRBJ2-7	-	TGTGCCAGCAGCTTAGAACGAGGGAGGGGCGAGCAGTACTTC	CASSLERGRGEQYF
TRBV10-3	-	TRBJ1-6	-	TGTGCCATCAGTGAAAGGGGTCCGTCACCCCTCCACTTT	CAISERGPSPLHF
TRBV28	-	TRBJ1-5	once	TGTGCCAGCGGCCAGCCCCAGCATTTT	CASGQPQHF
TRBV28	-	TRBJ2-3	few	TGTGCCAGCAGCCTGAGAGGAGATACGCAGTATTTT	CASSLRGDTQYF
TRBV6-5	TRBD1	TRBJ1-2	-	TGTGCCAGCAGTTGGGACAGGAAAAACGCTAACTATGGCTACACCTTC	CASSWDRKNANYGYTF
TRBV7-8	-	TRBJ1-1	-	TGTGCCAGCAGGTTCGGGTTCCAGAGCACTGAAGCTTTCTTT	CASRFGFQSTEAFF